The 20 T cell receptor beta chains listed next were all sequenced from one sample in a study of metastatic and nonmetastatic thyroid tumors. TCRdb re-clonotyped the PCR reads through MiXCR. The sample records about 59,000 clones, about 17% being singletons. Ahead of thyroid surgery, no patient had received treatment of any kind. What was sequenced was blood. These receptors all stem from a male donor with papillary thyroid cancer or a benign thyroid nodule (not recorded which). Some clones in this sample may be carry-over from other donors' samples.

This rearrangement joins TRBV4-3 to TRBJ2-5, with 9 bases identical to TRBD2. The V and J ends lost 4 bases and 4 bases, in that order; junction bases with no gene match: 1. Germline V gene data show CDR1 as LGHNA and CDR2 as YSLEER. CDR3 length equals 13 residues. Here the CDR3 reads CASSLGLAETQYF. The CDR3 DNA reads TGCGCCAGCAGCCTGGGACTAGCAGAGACCCAGTACTTC.

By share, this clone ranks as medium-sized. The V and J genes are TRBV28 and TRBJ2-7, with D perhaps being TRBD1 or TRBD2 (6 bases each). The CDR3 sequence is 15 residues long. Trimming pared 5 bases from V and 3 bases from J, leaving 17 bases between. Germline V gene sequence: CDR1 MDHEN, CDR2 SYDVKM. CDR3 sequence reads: CASSVAVGGSYEQYF. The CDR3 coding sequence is TGTGCCAGCAGTGTGGCGGTAGGGGGGAGCTACGAGCAGTACTTC.

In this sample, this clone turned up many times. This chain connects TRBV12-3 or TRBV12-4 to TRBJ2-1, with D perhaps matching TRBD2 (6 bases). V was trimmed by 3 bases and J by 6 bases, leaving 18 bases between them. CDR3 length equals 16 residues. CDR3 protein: CASSFGWASDGNEQFF. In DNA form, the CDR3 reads TGTGCCAGCAGTTTTGGGTGGGCTAGCGACGGCAATGAGCAGTTCTTC.

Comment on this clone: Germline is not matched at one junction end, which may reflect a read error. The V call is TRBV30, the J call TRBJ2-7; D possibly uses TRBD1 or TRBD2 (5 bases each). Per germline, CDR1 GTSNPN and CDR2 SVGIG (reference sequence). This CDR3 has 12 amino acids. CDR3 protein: CALRGDSYEHYF. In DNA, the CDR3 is TGTGCCTTGAGGGGAGACAGTTACGAGCATTACTTC. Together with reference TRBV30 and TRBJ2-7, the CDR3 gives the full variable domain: SQTIHQWPATLVQPVGSPLSLECTVEGTSNPNLYWYRQAAGRGLQLLFYSVGIGQISSEVPQNLSASRPQDRQFILSSKKLLLSDSGFYLCALRGDSYEHYFGPGTRLTVT.

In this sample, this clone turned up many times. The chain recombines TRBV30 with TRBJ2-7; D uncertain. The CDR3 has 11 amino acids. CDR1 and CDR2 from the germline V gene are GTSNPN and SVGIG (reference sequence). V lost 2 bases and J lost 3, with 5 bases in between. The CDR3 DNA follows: TGTGCCTGGAGTAAGGACTACGAGCAGTACTTC. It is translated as CAWSKDYEQYF.

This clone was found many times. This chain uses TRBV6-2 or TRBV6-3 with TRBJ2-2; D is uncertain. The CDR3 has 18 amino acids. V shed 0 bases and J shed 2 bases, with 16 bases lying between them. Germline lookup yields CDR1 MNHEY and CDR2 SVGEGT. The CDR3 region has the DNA TGTGCCAGCAGTTACTCTTCTTTATCCCAACGTAACACCGGGGAGCTGTTTTTT. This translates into CASSYSSLSQRNTGELFF.

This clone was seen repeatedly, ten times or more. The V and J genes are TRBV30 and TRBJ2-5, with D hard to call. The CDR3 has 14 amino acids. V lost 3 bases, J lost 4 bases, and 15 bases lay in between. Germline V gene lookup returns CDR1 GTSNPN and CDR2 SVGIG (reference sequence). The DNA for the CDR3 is TGTGCCTGGAGCCACCCGACTCTCCGAGAGACCCAGTACTTC. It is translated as CAWSHPTLRETQYF.

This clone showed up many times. CDR3 amino acids: CSARHYRSYNEQFF. In DNA, the CDR3 is TGCAGTGCTCGACATTACCGTTCCTACAATGAGCAGTTCTTC. The chain recombines TRBV20-1 with TRBJ2-1; D unclear. Trimming cost V 5 bases and J 1 base, with 12 bases left between them. Germline assignment: CDR1 DFQATT and CDR2 SNEGSKA (reference sequence). This CDR3 is 14 amino acids long.

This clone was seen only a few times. CDR3 region: CASSFGTGSEQYF. For the CDR3, the DNA is TGTGCCAGCAGTTTTGGGACAGGGTCCGAGCAGTACTTC. The chain joins TRBV6-2 or TRBV6-3 to TRBJ2-7; TRBD1 matches at 9 bases. CDR3 size: 13 residues. V shed 4 bases, J shed 6 bases, and the junction held 4 bases outside the gene matches. The germline CDR1 and CDR2 sequences are MNHEY and SVGEGT.

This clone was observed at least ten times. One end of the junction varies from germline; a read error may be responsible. The CDR3 reads CASSLAGITDTQYF. The CDR3 region has the DNA TGTGCCAGCAGCCTAGCGGGGATCACAGATACGCAGTATTTT. J is TRBJ2-3 and V is TRBV7-2; 9 bases line up with TRBD2. CDR1 and CDR2 (germline): SGHTA, FQGNSA. The CDR3 runs to 14 residues. Variable domain in full (rest from reference TRBV7-2 and TRBJ2-3): GAGVSQSPSNKVTEKGKDVELRCDPISGHTALYWYRQSLGQGLEFLIYFQGNSAPDKSGLPSDRFSAERTGGSVSTLTIQRTQQEDSAVYLCASSLAGITDTQYFGPGTRLTVL.

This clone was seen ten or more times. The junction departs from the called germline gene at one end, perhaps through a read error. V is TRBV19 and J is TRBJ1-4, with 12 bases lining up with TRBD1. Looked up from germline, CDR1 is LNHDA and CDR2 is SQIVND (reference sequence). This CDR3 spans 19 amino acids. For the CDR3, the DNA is TGTGCCAGTAGTATCCGTGGGACAGGGGGCGCGTTGCCTAATAAAAAACTGTTTTTT. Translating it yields CASSIRGTGGALPNKKLFF.

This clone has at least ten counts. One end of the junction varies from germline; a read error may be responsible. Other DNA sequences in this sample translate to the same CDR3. CDR3 bases: TGTGCCAGCAGACCGGGACTTCGTAAAGACAATGAGCAGTTCTTT. Encoded protein: CASRPGLRKDNEQFF. The rearrangement links TRBV27 to TRBJ2-1; D perhaps matches TRBD2 (6 bases). CDR1 and CDR2 (germline): MNHEY, SMNVEV (reference sequence). The CDR3 totals 15 residues.

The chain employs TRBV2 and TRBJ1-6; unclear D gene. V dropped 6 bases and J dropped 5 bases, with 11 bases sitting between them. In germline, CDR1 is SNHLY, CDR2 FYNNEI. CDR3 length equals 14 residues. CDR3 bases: TGTGCCAGCAGCGCACATGGGGATAATTCACCCCTCCACTTT. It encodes CASSAHGDNSPLHF.

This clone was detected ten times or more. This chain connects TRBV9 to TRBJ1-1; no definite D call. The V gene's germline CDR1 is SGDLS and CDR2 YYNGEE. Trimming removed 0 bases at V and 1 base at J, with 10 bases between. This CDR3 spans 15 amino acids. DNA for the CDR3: TGTGCCAGCAGCGTAGGTGTGGGCCCGAACACTGAAGCTTTCTTT. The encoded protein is CASSVGVGPNTEAFF.

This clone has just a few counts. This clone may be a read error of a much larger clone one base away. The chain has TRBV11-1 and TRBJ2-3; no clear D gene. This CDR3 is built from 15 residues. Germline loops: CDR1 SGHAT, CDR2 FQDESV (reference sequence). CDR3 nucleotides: TGTGCCGGCAGCTTAGTTTCCCCAGACACAGATACGCAGTATTTT. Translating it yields CAGSLVSPDTDTQYF.

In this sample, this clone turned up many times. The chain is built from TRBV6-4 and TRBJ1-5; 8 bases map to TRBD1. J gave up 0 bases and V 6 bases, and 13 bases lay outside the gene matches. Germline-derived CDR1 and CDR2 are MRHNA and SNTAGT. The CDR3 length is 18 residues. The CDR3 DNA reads TGTGCCAGCAGGGCAGGGACAGGAGCCTACTATAGCAATCAGCCCCAGCATTTT. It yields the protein CASRAGTGAYYSNQPQHF.

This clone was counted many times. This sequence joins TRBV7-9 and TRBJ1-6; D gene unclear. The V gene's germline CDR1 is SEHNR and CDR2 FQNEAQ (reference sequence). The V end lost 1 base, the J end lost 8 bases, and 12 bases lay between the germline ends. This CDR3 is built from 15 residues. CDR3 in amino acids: CASSLEGSGHSPLHF. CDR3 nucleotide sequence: TGTGCCAGCAGCTTAGAAGGGTCGGGCCATTCACCCCTCCACTTT.

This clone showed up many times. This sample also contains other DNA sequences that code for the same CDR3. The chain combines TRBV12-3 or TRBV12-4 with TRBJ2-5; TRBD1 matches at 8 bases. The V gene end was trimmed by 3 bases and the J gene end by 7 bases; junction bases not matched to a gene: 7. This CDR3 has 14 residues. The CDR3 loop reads CASSLGTGPVTQYF. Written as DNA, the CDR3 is TGTGCCAGCAGTTTGGGGACAGGCCCGGTGACCCAGTACTTC.

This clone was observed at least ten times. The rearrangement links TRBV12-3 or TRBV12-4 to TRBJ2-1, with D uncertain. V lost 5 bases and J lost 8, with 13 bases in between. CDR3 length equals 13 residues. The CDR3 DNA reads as TGTGCCAGCAGTCAAATCGGTGTGGATGAGCAGTTCTTC. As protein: CASSQIGVDEQFF.

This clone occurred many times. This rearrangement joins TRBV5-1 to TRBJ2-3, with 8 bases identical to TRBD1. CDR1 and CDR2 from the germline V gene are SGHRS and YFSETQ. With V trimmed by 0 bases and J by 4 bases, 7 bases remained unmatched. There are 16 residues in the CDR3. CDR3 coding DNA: TGCGCCAGCAGCTTGGCCGGGCAGGGGGCAGCAGATACGCAGTATTTT. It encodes CASSLAGQGAADTQYF.